This T cell receptor (beta chain) was identified in a study of T-cell memory formation after mild COVID-19 (dated by TCRdb to 2020 to 2023). Turning to the overall study: TCR sequence clusters from the two donors were largely donor specific. In a couple of donors, T-cell clones that expanded and contracted after mild COVID-19 were tracked by sequencing TCRalpha and TCRbeta repertoires over time. The cohort comprised two young, previously healthy adult volunteers, one female and one male.

Cut back by 3 bases and 1 base, the V and J ends lie 10 bases apart. The CDR3 contains 14 residues, cysteine and phenylalanine counted. This entry keeps only the CDR3 DNA: 42 bases, framed from base 1. Taken from the germline V gene, the CDR1 and CDR2 loops are MGHRA and YSYEKL. What the work shows at the level of the full study, not this receptor alone: From day 15 to 85, contracting clones showed balanced CD4/CD8 phenotypes, whereas a second wave of clones that expanded from day 15 to 37 leaned towards CD4+. Only a couple of mild cases were covered in the study, and larger cohorts including severe cases with pre-infection samples were considered necessary. Contracting CD4+ clones appeared mostly in the CM and EM memory subsets, whereas CD8+ clones were enriched in EMRA. The detection of some responding clones in pre-infection memory suggests that pre-existing cross-reactive memory T cells joined the SARS-CoV-2 response. SARS-CoV-2 specificity of the second-wave clones peaking on day 37 was not confirmed.

PBMCs were isolated by Ficoll-Paque density gradient centrifugation. TCRdb records Illumina NovaSeq 6000 as the sequencer. Using 5'RACE with constant-segment primers, TCRalpha and TCRbeta cDNA libraries were constructed, with sample barcodes and unique molecular identifiers added in the process. Trizol reagent was used to extract RNA from every sample. Library amplification was performed in two PCR steps, and a second sample barcode and Illumina TruSeq adapters were introduced in the second step. Sequencing of the libraries was done on an Illumina NovaSeq, producing 2 x 150 bp paired-end reads. Processing in the source paper ran as follows. Reads were demultiplexed and collapsed into UMI-guided consensus sequences with migec v1.2.7. Using mixcr v2.1.11, UMI consensuses were aligned to TRA and TRB V and J templates and then assembled into clonotypes. A clonotype was counted as expanded or contracted only when both edgeR and NoisET called the clonotype significant, with the noise models trained on biological replicates. For edgeR calls, the thresholds were a false discovery rate-adjusted p below 0.01 and a log2 fold-change of 1. As an exploratory analysis of dynamics, PCA with hierarchical clustering was applied to max-normalized trajectories of the 1000 most abundant clonotypes. The CD4 or CD8 phenotype of responding clones was assigned using the separately sequenced CD4+ and CD8+ repertoires. The raw public reads went through TCRdb reprocessing: fastp at Q25, MiXCR clone calling, in-frame beta chains kept. Duplicate CDR3 protein sequences are folded into a single record with the most common DNA and genes. The V and J calls and clone size are TCRdb's, not the authors'. The sample table shows 100,000 to 130,000 distinct CDR3 sequences, and about 15% are seen once. The top ten clonotypes cover 35% to 40% of the sample.

This clonotype turned up a few times. Its antigen remains unidentified. Per-base quality was not reported, and no clone a single base away is much larger than it. In this chain, TRBV4-1 is recombined with TRBJ2-7, with a tentative D gene TRBD2 over 5 matching bases. Sequencing was performed on PBMCs or a T cell subset sorted from them (not recorded which). The sequence was obtained from a man between 18 and 35 years old who had mild COVID-19 (a few samples of this study predate the infection). The sample titles of this study are shuffled in the database, so cell type and time point are left out; the donor was told from shared clones. This receptor carries the CDR3 CASSHIGSSYEQYF. The DNA sequence is as follows: TGCGCCAGCAGCCATATAGGGAGTTCCTACGAGCAGTACTTC.